Sequencing of this TCR beta chain was carried out in a study of post-analysis software for immune sequencing data. Study background: Recorded disease courses covered relapsing-remitting, secondary progressive and progressive-relapsing multiple sclerosis. Some patients had no subtype annotation. Findings of the study overall: Compared with controls, patients had more of five TRBV segments, including TRBV5-6, TRBV5-1 and TRBV20-1.

cDNA libraries for TCR beta contained unique molecular identifiers. TCRdb reanalysed the PCR reads using MiXCR and keeps one entry per CDR3 protein. The table lists roughly 620,000 distinct CDR3 sequences, about 44% of them singletons, with roughly 1.8% in the top ten. A word on this clonotype: What it binds is unknown.

Germline-derived CDR1 and CDR2 are MNHEY and SVGAGI. V dropped 2 bases and J dropped 9; count of bases not matched to a gene: 8. This CDR3 spans 15 amino acids. This TCR was sampled from a girl aged 5 to 17 with multiple sclerosis. The chain joins TRBV6-5 to TRBJ2-1, with 9 bases lining up with TRBD2. The sequenced sample was blood. The CDR3 loop reads CASSYRASGVSEQFF. CDR3 sequence (DNA): TGTGCCAGCAGTTACAGGGCTAGCGGGGTGAGTGAGCAGTTCTTC.